A single T cell receptor (beta chain) is shown here with its context. Its antigen is undetermined. Sequence at one end of the junction differs from germline and may be a read error. The CDR3 is 15 amino acids. The germline gives CDR1 SGHDN, CDR2 FVKESK. These data are taken from a study of Graves' ophthalmopathy and Graves' hyperthyroidism. Whole-study results and caveats: Prediction of ophthalmopathy progression reached roughly 70% sensitivity and around 75% specificity. Thyroid clonotypes that were expanded above 0.001 frequency mostly also appeared in blood.

Hyperthyroidism was new, under 2 months, in patients aged 18 to 65. RNA transcripts served as template for amplifying TCR beta CDR3 sequences. The first round was an RT-PCR with HTBI primers, and the second round was a multiplex PCR. TCRdb passed the multiplex PCR reads through MiXCR, listing each CDR3 protein once. This table holds about 1.2 million distinct CDR3 sequences, roughly 35% found once. The source is an adult man with Graves' hyperthyroidism. The V gene is TRBV14, the J gene TRBJ1-3; D ambiguous. The sequenced sample consisted of peripheral blood or thyroid tissue (not recorded which). The CDR3 loop is CANSPRRAGGNTIYF. CDR3 sequence (DNA): TGTGCCAACAGCCCCCGAAGGGCGGGTGGAAACACCATATATTTT.